A few counts support the clone carrying this T cell receptor (beta chain). Its target is unknown. The CDR3 runs to 14 residues. V lost 4 bases and J 7 bases, leaving 15 bases between the germline ends. Germline CDR1 reads SGHKS; CDR2 reads YYEKEE (reference sequence). This record belongs to a study of early T cells in non-severe SARS-CoV-2 infection. Study in general: RNA in bulk from unsorted whole blood was sequenced, and chains were unpaired. Study-wide findings and caveats: VDJdb-based matching was biased toward anti-spike CD8 responses and missed private and CD4 specificities.

Each single cDNA molecule received a unique molecular identifier. TCRdb processed the 5' RACE reads anew with MiXCR; each CDR3 protein has one entry. The data hold roughly 64,000 distinct CDR3 sequences, with more than 7% observed a single time. The sample consisted of whole blood, taken at baseline. This TCR was recovered from an adult who was a healthcare worker with PCR-confirmed SARS-CoV-2 infection or an uninfected control (not recorded which). The chain recombines TRBV5-5 with TRBJ1-5; no clear D gene. The CDR3, as DNA: TGTGCCAGCAGCGCGGGCGGAGGGAACCAGCCCCAGCATTTT. Translating gives CASSAGGGNQPQHF.